This TCR beta chain was found in a study of cytomegalovirus exposure and HLA in healthy donors. Study context: An early release of data contained approximately 80 million unique TCRs, which came from HLA-typed donors. Study-wide points: High sensitivity and specificity were reportedly achieved when the classifier diagnosed cytomegalovirus status. Based on reports, TCR beta sequences accurately predicted HLA-A and HLA-B alleles for most subjects.

Concerning this clone: Its specificity is unknown. At the DNA level, this CDR3 is encoded by other sequences in the same sample as well.

Germline CDR1 WSHSY, CDR2 SAAADI. V lost 9 bases, J lost 1 base, and 9 bases lay in between. The CDR3 is 12 residues long. The PCR had 60 Vbeta and 13 Jbeta primers. Profiling relied on immunoSEQ multiplex PCR, and the TCRdb table lists in-frame clones only, not all of them. The profile shows about 130,000 clones, around 63% of them singletons. The specimen sequenced was PBMCs. The rearrangement uses TRBV10-2 and TRBJ2-5, with a weak D call TRBD1 (6 bases). The origin of this receptor is a human donor in good health. CDR3 nucleotides: TGCGCCAGTGGGACAAGCCAAGAGACCCAGTACTTC. It yields the protein CASGTSQETQYF.